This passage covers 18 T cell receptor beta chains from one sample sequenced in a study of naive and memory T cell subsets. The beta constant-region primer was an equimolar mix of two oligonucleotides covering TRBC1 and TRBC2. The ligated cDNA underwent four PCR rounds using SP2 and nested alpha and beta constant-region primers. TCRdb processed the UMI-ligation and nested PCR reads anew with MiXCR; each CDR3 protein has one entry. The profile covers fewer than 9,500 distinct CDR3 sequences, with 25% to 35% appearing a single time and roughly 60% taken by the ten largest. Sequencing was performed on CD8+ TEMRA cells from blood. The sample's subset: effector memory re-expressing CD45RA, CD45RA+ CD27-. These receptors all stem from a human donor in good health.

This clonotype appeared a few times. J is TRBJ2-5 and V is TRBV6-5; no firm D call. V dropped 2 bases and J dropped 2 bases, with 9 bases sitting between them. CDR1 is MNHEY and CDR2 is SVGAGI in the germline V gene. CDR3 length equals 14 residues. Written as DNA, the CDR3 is TGTGCCAGCAGTTACCGGATCACGCAAGAGACCCAGTACTTC. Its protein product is CASSYRITQETQYF.

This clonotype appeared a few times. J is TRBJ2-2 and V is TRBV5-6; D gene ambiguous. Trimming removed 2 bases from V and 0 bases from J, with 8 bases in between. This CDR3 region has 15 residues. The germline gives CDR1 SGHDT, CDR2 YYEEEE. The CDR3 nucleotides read TGTGCCAGCAGCTTTGACTCCTCGAACACCGGGGAGCTGTTTTTT. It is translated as CASSFDSSNTGELFF.

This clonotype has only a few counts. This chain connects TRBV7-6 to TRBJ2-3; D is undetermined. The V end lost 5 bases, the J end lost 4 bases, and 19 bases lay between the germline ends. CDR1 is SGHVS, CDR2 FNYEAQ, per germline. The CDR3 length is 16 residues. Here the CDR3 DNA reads TGTGCCAGCAGCGCGCTGGTAGGGAATCAGGCAGATACGCAGTATTTT. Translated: CASSALVGNQADTQYF. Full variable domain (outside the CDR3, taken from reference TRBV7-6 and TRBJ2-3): GAGVSQSPRYKVTKRGQDVALRCDPISGHVSLYWYRQALGQGPEFLTYFNYEAQQDKSGLPNDRFSAERPEGSISTLTIQRTEQRDSAMYRCASSALVGNQADTQYFGPGTRLTVL.

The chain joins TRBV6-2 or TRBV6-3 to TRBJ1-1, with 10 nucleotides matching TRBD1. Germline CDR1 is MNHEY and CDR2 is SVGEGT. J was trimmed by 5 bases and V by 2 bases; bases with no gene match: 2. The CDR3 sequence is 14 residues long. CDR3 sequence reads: CASSYGDRGTEAFF. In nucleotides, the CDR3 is TGTGCCAGCAGTTACGGGGACAGGGGTACTGAAGCTTTCTTT.

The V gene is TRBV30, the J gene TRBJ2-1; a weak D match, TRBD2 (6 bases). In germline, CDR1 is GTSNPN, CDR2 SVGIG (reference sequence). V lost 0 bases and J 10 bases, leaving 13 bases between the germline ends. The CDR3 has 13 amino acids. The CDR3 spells CAWSVGTPQEQFF. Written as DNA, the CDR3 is TGTGCCTGGAGTGTGGGGACTCCTCAGGAGCAGTTCTTC.

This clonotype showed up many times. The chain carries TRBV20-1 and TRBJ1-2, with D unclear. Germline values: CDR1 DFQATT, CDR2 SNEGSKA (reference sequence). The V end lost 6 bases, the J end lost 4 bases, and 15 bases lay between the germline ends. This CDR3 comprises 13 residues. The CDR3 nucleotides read TGCAGTGCCCTAGCCTTGGACGGCTATGGCTACACCTTC. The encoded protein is CSALALDGYGYTF.

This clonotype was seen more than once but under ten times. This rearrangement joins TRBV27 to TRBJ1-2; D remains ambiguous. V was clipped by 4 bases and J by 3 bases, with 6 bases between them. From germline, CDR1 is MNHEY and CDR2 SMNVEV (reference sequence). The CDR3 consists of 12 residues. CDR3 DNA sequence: TGTGCCAGCAGTTCGCGGGACTATGGCTACACCTTC. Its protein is CASSSRDYGYTF.

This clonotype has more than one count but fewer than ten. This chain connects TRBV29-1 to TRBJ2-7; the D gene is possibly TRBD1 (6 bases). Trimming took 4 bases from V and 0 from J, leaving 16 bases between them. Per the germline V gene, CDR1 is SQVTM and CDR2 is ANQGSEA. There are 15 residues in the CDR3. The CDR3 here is CSVAFGMDSSYEQYF. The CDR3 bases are TGCAGCGTTGCCTTCGGCATGGACAGCTCCTACGAGCAGTACTTC.

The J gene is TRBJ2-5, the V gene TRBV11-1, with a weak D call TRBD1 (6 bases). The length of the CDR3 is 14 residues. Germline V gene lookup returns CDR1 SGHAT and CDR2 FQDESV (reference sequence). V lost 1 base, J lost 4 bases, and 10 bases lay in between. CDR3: CASSLVGTLETQYF. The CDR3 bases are TGTGCCAGCAGCTTAGTTGGGACATTAGAGACCCAGTACTTC.

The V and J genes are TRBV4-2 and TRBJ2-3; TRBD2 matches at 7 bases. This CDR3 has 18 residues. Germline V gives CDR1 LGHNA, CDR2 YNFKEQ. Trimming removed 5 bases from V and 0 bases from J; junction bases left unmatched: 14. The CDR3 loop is CASSSMRSGDSSTDTQYF. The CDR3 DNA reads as TGTGCCAGCAGCTCAATGCGCAGCGGGGACTCTAGCACAGATACGCAGTATTTT.

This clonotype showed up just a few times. The CDR3 sequence is CASSQVATYNEQFF. CDR3 coding DNA: TGTGCCAGCAGCCAAGTGGCGACGTACAATGAGCAGTTCTTC. This chain uses TRBV4-2 with TRBJ2-1, with D unclear. V shed 1 base and J shed 4 bases, with 8 bases lying between them. The CDR3 is 14 residues long. In germline, CDR1 is LGHNA, CDR2 YNFKEQ.

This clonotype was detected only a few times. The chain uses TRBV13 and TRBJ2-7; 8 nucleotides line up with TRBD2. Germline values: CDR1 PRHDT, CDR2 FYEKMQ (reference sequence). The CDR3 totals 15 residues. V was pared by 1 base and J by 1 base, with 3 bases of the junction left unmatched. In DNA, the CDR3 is TGTGCCAGCAGCTTAGTGGCGGGGGGATCCTACGAGCAGTACTTC. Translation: CASSLVAGGSYEQYF.

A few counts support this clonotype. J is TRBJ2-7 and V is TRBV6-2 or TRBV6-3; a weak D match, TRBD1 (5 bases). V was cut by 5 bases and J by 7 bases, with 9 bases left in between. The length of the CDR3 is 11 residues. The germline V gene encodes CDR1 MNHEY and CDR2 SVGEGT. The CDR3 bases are TGTGCCAGCAGTGAAGGGGTAGAGCAGTACTTC. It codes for CASSEGVEQYF.

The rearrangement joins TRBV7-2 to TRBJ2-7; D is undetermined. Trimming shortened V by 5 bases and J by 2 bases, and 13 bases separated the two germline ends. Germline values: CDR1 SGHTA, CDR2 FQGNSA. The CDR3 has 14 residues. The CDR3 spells CASSVKAFTYEQYF. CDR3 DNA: TGTGCCAGCAGCGTTAAGGCGTTCACCTACGAGCAGTACTTC.

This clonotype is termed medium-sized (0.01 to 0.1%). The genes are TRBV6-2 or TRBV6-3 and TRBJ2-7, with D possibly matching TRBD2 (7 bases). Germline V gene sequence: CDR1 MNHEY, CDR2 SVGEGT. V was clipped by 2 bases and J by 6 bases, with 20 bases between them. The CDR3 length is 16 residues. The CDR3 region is CASSYAPGDTGGEQYF. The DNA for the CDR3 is TGTGCCAGCAGTTACGCCCCAGGGGACACGGGAGGCGAGCAGTACTTC.

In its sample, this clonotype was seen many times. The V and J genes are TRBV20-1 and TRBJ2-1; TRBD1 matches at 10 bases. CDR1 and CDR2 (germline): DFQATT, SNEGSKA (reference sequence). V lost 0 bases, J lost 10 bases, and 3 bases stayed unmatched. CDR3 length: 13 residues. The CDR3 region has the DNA TGCAGTGCTAGAGAGGGGACAGGGGAAGAGCAGTTCTTC. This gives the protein CSAREGTGEEQFF.

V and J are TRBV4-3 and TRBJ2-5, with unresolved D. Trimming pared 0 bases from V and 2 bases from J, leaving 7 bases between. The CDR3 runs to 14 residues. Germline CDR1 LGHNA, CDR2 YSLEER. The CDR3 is CASSQDAYQETQYF. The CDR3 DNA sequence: TGCGCCAGCAGCCAAGATGCCTATCAAGAGACCCAGTACTTC.

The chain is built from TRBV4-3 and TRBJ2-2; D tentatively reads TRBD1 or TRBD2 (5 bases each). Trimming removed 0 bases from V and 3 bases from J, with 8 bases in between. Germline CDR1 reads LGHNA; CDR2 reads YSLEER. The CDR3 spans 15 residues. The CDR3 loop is CASSQEGTYTGELFF. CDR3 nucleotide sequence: TGCGCCAGCAGCCAAGAAGGGACCTACACCGGGGAGCTGTTTTTT.